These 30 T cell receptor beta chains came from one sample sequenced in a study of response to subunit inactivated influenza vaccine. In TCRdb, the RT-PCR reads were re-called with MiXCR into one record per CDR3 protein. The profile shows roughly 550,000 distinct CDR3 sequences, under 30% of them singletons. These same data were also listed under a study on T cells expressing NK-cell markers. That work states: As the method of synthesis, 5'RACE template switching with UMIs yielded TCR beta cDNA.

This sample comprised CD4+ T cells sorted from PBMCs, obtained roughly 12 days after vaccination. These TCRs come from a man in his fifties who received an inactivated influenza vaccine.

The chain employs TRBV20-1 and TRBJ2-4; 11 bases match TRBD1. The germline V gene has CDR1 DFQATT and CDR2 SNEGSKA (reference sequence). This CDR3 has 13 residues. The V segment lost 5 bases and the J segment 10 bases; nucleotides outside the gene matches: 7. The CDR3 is CSASDRGRFIQYF. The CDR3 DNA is TGCAGTGCTTCGGACAGGGGGCGATTTATTCAGTACTTC.

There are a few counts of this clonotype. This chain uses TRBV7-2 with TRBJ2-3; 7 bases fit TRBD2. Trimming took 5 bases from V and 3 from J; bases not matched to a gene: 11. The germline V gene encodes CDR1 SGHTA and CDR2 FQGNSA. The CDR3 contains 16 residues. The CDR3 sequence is CASSPPSGVSTDTQYF. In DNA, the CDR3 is TGTGCCAGCAGCCCTCCAAGCGGGGTCTCGACAGATACGCAGTATTTT.

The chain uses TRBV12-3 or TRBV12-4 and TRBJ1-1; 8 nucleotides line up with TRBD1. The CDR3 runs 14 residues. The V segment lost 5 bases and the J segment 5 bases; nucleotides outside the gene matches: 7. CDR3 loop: CASSATGVGTEAFF. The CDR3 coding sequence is TGTGCCAGCAGTGCGACAGGGGTGGGTACTGAAGCTTTCTTT.

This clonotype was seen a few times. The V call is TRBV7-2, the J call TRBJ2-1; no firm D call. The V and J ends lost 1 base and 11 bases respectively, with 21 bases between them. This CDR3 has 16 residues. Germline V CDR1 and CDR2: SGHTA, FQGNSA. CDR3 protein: CASSLVGSTHNDKQFF. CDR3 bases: TGTGCCAGCAGCTTAGTGGGCTCAACACACAATGATAAGCAGTTCTTC. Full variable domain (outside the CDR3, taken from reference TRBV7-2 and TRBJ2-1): GAGVSQSPSNKVTEKGKDVELRCDPISGHTALYWYRQSLGQGLEFLIYFQGNSAPDKSGLPSDRFSAERTGGSVSTLTIQRTQQEDSAVYLCASSLVGSTHNDKQFFGPGTRLTVL.

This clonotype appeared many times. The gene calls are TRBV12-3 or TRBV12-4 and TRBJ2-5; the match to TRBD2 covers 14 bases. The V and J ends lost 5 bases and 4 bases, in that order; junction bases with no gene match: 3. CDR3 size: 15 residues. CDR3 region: CASSPGLAGVETQYF. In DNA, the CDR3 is TGTGCCAGCAGTCCGGGACTAGCGGGAGTAGAGACCCAGTACTTC.

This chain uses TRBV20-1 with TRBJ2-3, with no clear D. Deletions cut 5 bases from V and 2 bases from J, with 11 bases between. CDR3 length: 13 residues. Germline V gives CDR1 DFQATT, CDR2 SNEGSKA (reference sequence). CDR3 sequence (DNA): TGCAGTGCTGACCCCACAAACACAGATACGCAGTATTTT. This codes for CSADPTNTDTQYF.

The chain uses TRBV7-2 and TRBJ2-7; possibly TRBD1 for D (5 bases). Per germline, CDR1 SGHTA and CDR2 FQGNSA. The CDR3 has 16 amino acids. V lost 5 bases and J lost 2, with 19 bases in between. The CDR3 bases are TGTGCCAGCAGCCCTAGGGGCAGGCCCCCGACCTACGAGCAGTACTTC. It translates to CASSPRGRPPTYEQYF.

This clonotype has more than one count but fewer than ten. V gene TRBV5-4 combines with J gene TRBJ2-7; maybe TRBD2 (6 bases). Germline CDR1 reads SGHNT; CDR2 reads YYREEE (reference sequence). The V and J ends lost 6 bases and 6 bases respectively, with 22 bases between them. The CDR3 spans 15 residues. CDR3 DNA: TGTGCCAGCAACTTAGCTAATAGCGGCAGGGTCGAGCAGTACTTC. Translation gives CASNLANSGRVEQYF.

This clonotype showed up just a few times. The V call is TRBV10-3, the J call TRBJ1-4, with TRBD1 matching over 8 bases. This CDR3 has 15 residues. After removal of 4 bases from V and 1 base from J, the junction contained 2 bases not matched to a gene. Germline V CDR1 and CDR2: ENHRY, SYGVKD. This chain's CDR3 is CAISGTGGTNEKLFF. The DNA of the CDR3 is TGTGCCATCAGTGGCACAGGGGGAACTAATGAAAAACTGTTTTTT.

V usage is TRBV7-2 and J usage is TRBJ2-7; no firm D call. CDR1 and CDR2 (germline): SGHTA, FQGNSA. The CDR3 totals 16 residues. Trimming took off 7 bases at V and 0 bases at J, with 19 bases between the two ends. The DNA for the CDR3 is TGTGCCAGCACCCCTACCCTAGGCCCGAGCTCCTACGAGCAGTACTTC. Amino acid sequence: CASTPTLGPSSYEQYF.

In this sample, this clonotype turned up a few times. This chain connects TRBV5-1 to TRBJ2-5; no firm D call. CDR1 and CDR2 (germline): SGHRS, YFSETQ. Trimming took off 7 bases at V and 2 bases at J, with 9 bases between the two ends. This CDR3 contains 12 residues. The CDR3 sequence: CASRQQQETQYF. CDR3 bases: TGCGCCAGCCGTCAACAGCAAGAGACCCAGTACTTC.

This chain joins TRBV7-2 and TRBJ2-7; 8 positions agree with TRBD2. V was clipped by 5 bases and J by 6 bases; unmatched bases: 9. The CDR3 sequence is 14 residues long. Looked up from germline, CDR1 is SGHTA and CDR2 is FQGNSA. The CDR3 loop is CASSLGTSSFEQYF. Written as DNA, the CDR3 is TGTGCCAGCAGCCTCGGGACTAGTTCTTTCGAGCAGTACTTC.

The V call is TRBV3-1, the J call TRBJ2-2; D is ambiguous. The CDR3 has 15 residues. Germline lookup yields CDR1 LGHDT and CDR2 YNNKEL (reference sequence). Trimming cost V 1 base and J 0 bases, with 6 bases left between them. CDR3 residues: CASSQVQTNTGELFF. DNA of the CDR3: TGTGCCAGCAGCCAAGTTCAAACGAACACCGGGGAGCTGTTTTTT. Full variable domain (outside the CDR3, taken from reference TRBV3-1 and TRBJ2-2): DTAVSQTPKYLVTQMGNDKSIKCEQNLGHDTMYWYKQDSKKFLKIMFSYNNKELIINETVPNRFSPKSPDKAHLNLHINSLELGDSAVYFCASSQVQTNTGELFFGEGSRLTVL.

CDR3 nucleotide sequence: TGTGCCTGGAGTCGTACGGGAATTGAGCAGTTCTTC. Protein: CAWSRTGIEQFF. J is TRBJ2-1 and V is TRBV30; D perhaps matches TRBD2 (5 bases). The CDR3 covers 12 residues. Trimming cost V 2 bases and J 9 bases, with 11 bases left between them. Germline V lookup: CDR1 GTSNPN, CDR2 SVGIG (reference sequence). Together with reference TRBV30 and TRBJ2-1, the CDR3 gives the full variable domain: SQTIHQWPATLVQPVGSPLSLECTVEGTSNPNLYWYRQAAGRGLQLLFYSVGIGQISSEVPQNLSASRPQDRQFILSSKKLLLSDSGFYLCAWSRTGIEQFFGPGTRLTVL.

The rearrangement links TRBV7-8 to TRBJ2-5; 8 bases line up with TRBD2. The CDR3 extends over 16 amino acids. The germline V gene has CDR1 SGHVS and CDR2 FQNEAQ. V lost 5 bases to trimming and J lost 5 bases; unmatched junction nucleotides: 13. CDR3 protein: CASSRTGGRDWETQYF. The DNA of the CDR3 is TGTGCCAGCAGCCGAACGGGGGGGCGGGACTGGGAGACCCAGTACTTC.

The CDR3 sequence: CASSPARGYTEAFF. Written as DNA, the CDR3 is TGCGCCAGCAGCCCGGCGAGGGGGTACACTGAAGCTTTCTTT. The rearrangement links TRBV5-1 to TRBJ1-1, with D possibly TRBD1 on 6 matching bases. This CDR3 is 14 amino acids long. V was pared by 4 bases and J by 3 bases, with 13 bases between. Germline V gene sequence: CDR1 SGHRS, CDR2 YFSETQ.

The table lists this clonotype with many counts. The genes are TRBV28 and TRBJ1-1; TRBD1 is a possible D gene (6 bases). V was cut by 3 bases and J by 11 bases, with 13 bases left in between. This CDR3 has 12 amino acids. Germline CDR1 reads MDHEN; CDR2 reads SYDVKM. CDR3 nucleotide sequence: TGTGCCAGCAGTTTGGTTGGGGGGCAGGCTTTCTTT. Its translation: CASSLVGGQAFF.

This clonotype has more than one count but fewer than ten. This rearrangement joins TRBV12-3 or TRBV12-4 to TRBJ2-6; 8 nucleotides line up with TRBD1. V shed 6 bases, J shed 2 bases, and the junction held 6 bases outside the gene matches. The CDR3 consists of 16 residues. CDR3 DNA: TGTGCCAGCAGCCCAGGGGGCGCTACTGGGGCCAACGTCCTGACTTTC. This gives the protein CASSPGGATGANVLTF.

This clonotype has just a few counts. CDR3 amino acids: CAISPGTGGNTGELFF. CDR3 DNA sequence: TGTGCCATCAGTCCTGGGACTGGGGGGAACACCGGGGAGCTGTTTTTT. The V and J genes are TRBV10-3 and TRBJ2-2; the D gene is possibly TRBD2 (6 bases). The CDR3 runs 16 residues. The germline V gene encodes CDR1 ENHRY and CDR2 SYGVKD. V dropped 5 bases and J dropped 1 base, with 14 bases sitting between them.

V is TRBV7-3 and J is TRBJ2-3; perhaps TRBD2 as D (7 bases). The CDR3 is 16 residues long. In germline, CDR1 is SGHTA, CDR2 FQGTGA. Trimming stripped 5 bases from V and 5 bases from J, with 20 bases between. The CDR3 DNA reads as TGTGCCAGCAGCCAGAAAGGGGGAGGGCCTATAGATACGCAGTATTTT. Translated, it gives CASSQKGGGPIDTQYF.

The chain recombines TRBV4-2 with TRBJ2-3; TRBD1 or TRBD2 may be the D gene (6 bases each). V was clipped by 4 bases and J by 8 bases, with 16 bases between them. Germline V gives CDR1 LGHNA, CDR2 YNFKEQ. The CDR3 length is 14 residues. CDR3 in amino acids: CASSRTSGAATQYF. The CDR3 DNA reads TGTGCCAGCAGCCGGACTTCGGGGGCAGCTACGCAGTATTTT.

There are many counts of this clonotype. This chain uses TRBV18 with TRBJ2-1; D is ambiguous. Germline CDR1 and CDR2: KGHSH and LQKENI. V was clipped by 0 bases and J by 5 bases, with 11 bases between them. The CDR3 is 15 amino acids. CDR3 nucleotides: TGTGCCAGCTCACCACCAGGCTATGGAGACAATGAGCAGTTCTTC. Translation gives CASSPPGYGDNEQFF.

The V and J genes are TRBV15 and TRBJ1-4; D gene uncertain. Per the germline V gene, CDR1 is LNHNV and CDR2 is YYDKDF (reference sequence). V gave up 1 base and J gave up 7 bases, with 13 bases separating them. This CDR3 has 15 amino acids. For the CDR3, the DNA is TGTGCCACCAGCAGAGGAGTTGGCTCCAGTGAAAAACTGTTTTTT. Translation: CATSRGVGSSEKLFF.

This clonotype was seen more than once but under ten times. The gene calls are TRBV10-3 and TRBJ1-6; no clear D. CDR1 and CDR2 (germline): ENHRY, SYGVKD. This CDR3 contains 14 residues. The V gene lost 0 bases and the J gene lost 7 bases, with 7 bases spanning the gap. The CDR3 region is CAISESERNSPLHF. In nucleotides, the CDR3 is TGTGCCATCAGTGAGTCGGAGAGGAATTCACCCCTCCACTTT.

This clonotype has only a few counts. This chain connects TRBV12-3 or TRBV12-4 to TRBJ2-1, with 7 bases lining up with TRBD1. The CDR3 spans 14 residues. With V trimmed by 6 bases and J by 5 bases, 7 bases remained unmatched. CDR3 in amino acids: CASRQGVNNNEQFF. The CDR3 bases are TGTGCCAGCAGGCAGGGGGTTAACAACAATGAGCAGTTCTTC.

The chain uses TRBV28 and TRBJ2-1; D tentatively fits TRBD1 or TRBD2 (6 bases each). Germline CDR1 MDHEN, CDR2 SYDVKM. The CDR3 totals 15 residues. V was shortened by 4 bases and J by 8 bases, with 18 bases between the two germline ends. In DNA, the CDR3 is TGTGCCAGCAGTTCCCTCCCCCAAGGGGGGTATGAGCAGTTCTTC. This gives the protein CASSSLPQGGYEQFF.

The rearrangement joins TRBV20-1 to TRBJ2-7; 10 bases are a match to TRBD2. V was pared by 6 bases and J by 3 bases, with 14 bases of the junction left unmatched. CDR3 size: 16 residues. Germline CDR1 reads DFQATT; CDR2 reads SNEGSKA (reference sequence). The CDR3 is CSAPRTSGVPDYEQYF. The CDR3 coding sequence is TGCAGTGCCCCACGGACTAGCGGAGTTCCGGACTACGAGCAGTACTTC.

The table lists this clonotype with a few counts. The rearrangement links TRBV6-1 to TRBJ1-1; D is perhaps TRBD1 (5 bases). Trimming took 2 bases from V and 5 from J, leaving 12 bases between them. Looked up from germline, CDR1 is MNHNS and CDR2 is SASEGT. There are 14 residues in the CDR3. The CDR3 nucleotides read TGTGCCAGCAGTGAAATCCAGGGCGGGACTGAAGCTTTCTTT. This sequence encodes CASSEIQGGTEAFF.

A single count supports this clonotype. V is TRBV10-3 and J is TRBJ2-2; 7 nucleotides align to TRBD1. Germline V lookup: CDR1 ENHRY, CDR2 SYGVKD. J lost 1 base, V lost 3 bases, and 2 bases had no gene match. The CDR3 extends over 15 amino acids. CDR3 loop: CAISEGGGNTGELFF. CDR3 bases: TGTGCCATCAGTGAAGGGGGCGGGAACACCGGGGAGCTGTTTTTT.

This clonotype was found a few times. The CDR3 loop is CASSSDANTGELFF. CDR3 nucleotides: TGTGCCAGCAGCAGCGATGCGAACACCGGGGAGCTGTTTTTT. The chain carries TRBV7-3 and TRBJ2-2; no reliable D call. This CDR3 has 14 amino acids. Trimming removed 5 bases at V and 0 bases at J, with 7 bases between. Per germline, CDR1 SGHTA and CDR2 FQGTGA.